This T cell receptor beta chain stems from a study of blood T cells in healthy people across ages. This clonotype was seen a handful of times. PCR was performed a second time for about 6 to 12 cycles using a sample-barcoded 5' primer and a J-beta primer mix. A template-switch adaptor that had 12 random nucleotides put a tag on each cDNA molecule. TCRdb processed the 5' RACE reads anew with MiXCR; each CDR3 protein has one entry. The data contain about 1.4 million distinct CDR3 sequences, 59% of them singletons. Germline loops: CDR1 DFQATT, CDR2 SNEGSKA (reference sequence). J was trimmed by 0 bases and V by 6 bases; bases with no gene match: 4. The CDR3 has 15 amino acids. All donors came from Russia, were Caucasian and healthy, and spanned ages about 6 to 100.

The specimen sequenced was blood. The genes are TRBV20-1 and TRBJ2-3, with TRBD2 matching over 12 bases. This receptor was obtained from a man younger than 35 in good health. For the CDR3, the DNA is TGCAGTGCAAACGGACTAGCGGGGAGCACAGATACGCAGTATTTT. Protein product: CSANGLAGSTDTQYF.